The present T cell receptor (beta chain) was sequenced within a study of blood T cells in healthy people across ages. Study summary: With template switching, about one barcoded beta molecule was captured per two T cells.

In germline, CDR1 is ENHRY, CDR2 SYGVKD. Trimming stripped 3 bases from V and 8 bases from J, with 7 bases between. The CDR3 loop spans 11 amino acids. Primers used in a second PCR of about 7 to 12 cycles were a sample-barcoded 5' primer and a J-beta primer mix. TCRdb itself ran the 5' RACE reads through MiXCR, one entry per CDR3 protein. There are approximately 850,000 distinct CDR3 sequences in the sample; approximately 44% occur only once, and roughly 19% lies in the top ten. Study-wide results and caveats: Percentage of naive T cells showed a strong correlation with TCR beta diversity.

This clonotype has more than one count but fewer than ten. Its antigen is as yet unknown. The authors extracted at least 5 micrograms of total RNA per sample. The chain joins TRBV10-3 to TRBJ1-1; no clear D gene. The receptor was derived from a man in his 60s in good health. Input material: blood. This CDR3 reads CAISDGPEAFF. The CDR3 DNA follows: TGTGCCATCAGTGACGGCCCCGAAGCTTTCTTT.